Given below is one T cell receptor (beta chain) in context. The data stem from a study of blood T cell repertoires in COVID-19. Study summary: Both acute and convalescent COVID-19 samples were obtained from the United States, Italy and Spain.

In the source study's methods: Reference gene primer amplification yielded estimated nucleated cell counts. TCRdb's copy holds only in-frame clones and misses some; the assay was immunoSEQ multiplex PCR. V, J and clone size are taken as reported in that table, and D and trimming were inferred from the DNA itself. The sample carries 150,000 to 200,000 clones, less than 85% recorded once. Germline V gene lookup returns CDR1 SGHTA and CDR2 FQGNSA. The CDR3 is 15 amino acids. V shed 5 bases and J shed 3 bases, with 17 bases lying between them. The Seattle patients joined while their infection was active and were tracked longitudinally afterward.

The source is a woman between 40 and 55 years old with COVID-19, enrolled during active disease. The V gene is TRBV7-2, the J gene TRBJ2-7; a possible D gene is TRBD2 (6 bases). Material: peripheral blood. Here the CDR3 DNA reads TGTGCCAGCAGCACTAGCCCCGGGGAAGGCTACGAGCAGTACTTC. Its translation: CASSTSPGEGYEQYF.